Following are 29 T cell receptor beta chains from one sample sequenced in a study of response to subunit inactivated influenza vaccine. MiXCR, run by TCRdb on the RT-PCR reads, gives a single entry per CDR3 protein. In the table there are about 620,000 distinct CDR3 sequences, roughly 12% of which are singletons. The starting material was PBMCs from blood, obtained on the day of vaccination. Source of these receptors: a man aged 50-60 years who received an inactivated influenza vaccine.

Remarks on this clonotype: A much larger clone sits a single nucleotide away, making a read error possible. V gene TRBV18 combines with J gene TRBJ2-3; the match to TRBD1 covers 8 bases. From germline, CDR1 is KGHSH and CDR2 LQKENI. CDR3 length equals 15 residues. The CDR3, as DNA: TGTGTCAGCTCACCACCCAGGGGGCAGGGAGATACGCAGTATTTT. Residues: CVSSPPRGQGDTQYF.

The gene calls are TRBV28 and TRBJ2-4, with TRBD1 matching over 9 bases. The CDR3 loop spans 17 amino acids. The germline CDR1 and CDR2 sequences are MDHEN and SYDVKM. V lost 5 bases, J lost 5 bases, and 13 bases stayed unmatched. The CDR3 DNA sequence: TGTGCCAGCAGTCCCGAACAGGGGGCGAAGGAAGAAAACATTCAGTACTTC. Encoded protein: CASSPEQGAKEENIQYF.

The rearrangement joins TRBV7-6 to TRBJ2-1, with 7 positions matching TRBD1. CDR1 is SGHVS, CDR2 FNYEAQ, per germline. Germline trimming cut 4 bases from V and 5 bases from J; bases unmatched to any gene: 5. The CDR3 loop spans 14 amino acids. The CDR3 here is CASSSFDRDNEQFF. DNA for the CDR3: TGTGCCAGCAGCTCATTTGACAGGGACAATGAGCAGTTCTTC.

Of note for this clonotype: A read error may account for a junction end that differs from germline. This sequence joins TRBV9 and TRBJ2-3; D tentatively reads TRBD1 or TRBD2 (5 bases each). The CDR3 covers 15 residues. Germline V gene data show CDR1 as SGDLS and CDR2 as YYNGEE. Here the CDR3 DNA reads TGTGCCAGCAGTGCCCGTTGGGGGAGCACAGATACGCGGTATTTT. Translating it yields CASSARWGSTDTRYF.

V gene TRBV18 combines with J gene TRBJ1-2; 7 nucleotides agree with TRBD1. The trim removed 3 bases at V and 1 base at J, leaving 8 bases unmatched. The germline V gene encodes CDR1 KGHSH and CDR2 LQKENI. This CDR3 comprises 16 residues. CDR3 in DNA: TGTGCCAGCTCACCTGATATGGGACAGAATAACTATGGCTACACCTTC. Its protein is CASSPDMGQNNYGYTF.

The V call is TRBV6-1, the J call TRBJ2-1; 10 bases align to TRBD2. Germline values: CDR1 MNHNS, CDR2 SASEGT. The CDR3 has 14 residues. V shed 6 bases and J 7 bases; nucleotides not matched to a gene: 6. The CDR3 nucleotides read TGTGCCAGCAGCCTAGCGGGAGTTATTAATGAGCAGTTCTTC. It is translated as CASSLAGVINEQFF.

The V gene is TRBV5-6, the J gene TRBJ2-2; D is possibly TRBD1 (5 bases). The CDR3 covers 15 residues. V was shortened by 4 bases and J by 3 bases, with 13 bases between the two germline ends. The germline CDR1 and CDR2 sequences are SGHDT and YYEEEE. The CDR3 spells CASSPQGSDTGELFF. The CDR3 DNA follows: TGTGCCAGCAGCCCCCAGGGCTCGGACACCGGGGAGCTGTTTTTT.

This clonotype occurred a few times. This chain links TRBV9 with TRBJ2-1, with 10 bases fitting TRBD1. The V and J ends lost 0 bases and 7 bases, in that order; junction bases with no gene match: 13. CDR1 is SGDLS, CDR2 YYNGEE, per germline. This CDR3 comprises 18 residues. For the CDR3, the DNA is TGTGCCAGCAGCGTAGTAGGATCGGGACAGGGGAATGATAATGAGCAGTTCTTC. This gives the protein CASSVVGSGQGNDNEQFF.

This chain uses TRBV5-1 with TRBJ2-3; 13 nucleotides match TRBD2. The CDR3 contains 16 residues. CDR1 is SGHRS and CDR2 is YFSETQ in the germline V gene. Trimming at V came to 4 bases and at J to 3 bases, leaving 5 bases not matched to a gene. The CDR3 bases are TGCGCCAGCAGCGGGGGACTAGCGGGAATGACAGATACGCAGTATTTT. It is translated as CASSGGLAGMTDTQYF.

The genes are TRBV29-1 and TRBJ2-3, with a weak D call TRBD2 (5 bases). V was cut by 3 bases and J by 3 bases, with 19 bases left in between. CDR3 length: 16 residues. Looked up from germline, CDR1 is SQVTM and CDR2 is ANQGSEA. The CDR3 coding sequence is TGCAGCGTTGATGGGAAGGGCGGGTTTGGTACAGATACGCAGTATTTT. Amino acid sequence: CSVDGKGGFGTDTQYF.

The chain recombines TRBV6-1 with TRBJ2-3, with TRBD1 identical over 10 bases. V shed 6 bases and J 4 bases; nucleotides not matched to a gene: 4. Germline V lookup: CDR1 MNHNS, CDR2 SASEGT. The CDR3 runs 14 residues. CDR3: CASSHGQGADTQYF. Written as DNA, the CDR3 is TGTGCCAGCAGCCACGGACAGGGGGCAGATACGCAGTATTTT.

The gene calls are TRBV7-9 and TRBJ1-2; 8 positions match TRBD1. V shed 5 bases and J 8 bases; nucleotides not matched to a gene: 13. CDR3 length equals 15 residues. Germline lookup yields CDR1 SEHNR and CDR2 FQNEAQ (reference sequence). The CDR3 DNA sequence: TGTGCCAGCAGCGCCGCCGGGACAGGAGTTTGGGGCTACACCTTC. This encodes CASSAAGTGVWGYTF.

The chain uses TRBV4-3 and TRBJ2-3, with 8 positions matching TRBD2. The CDR3 is 17 residues long. Germline V gene data show CDR1 as LGHNA and CDR2 as YSLEER. Trimming cost V 3 bases and J 0 bases; bases outside gene matches: 8. This CDR3 is CASSQGSGASSTDTQYF. CDR3 nucleotides: TGCGCCAGCAGCCAGGGTAGCGGGGCCTCTAGCACAGATACGCAGTATTTT.

This clonotype was found a few times. The chain links TRBV27 to TRBJ2-1, with D perhaps matching TRBD2 (5 bases). Germline-derived CDR1 and CDR2 are MNHEY and SMNVEV (reference sequence). The CDR3 has 14 residues. V gave up 5 bases and J gave up 8 bases, with 16 bases separating them. As DNA, the CDR3 is TGTGCCAGCAGTGGGGAGCCCCAGGTGGATGAGCAGTTCTTC. Translation: CASSGEPQVDEQFF.

This clonotype was observed a handful of times. The rearrangement uses TRBV5-1 and TRBJ2-3; no definite D call. This CDR3 is 15 amino acids long. V was clipped by 6 bases and J by 4 bases, with 18 bases between them. The germline V gene has CDR1 SGHRS and CDR2 YFSETQ. CDR3 sequence: CASKGKDLSPDTQYF. The CDR3 nucleotides read TGCGCCAGCAAGGGAAAGGACCTCAGCCCAGATACGCAGTATTTT.

V gene TRBV7-2 combines with J gene TRBJ2-1; 14 bases match TRBD2. CDR3 length: 15 amino acids. The V and J ends lost 4 bases and 8 bases, in that order; junction bases with no gene match: 4. Germline V gene data show CDR1 as SGHTA and CDR2 as FQGNSA. CDR3 residues: CASSSTSGRGYEQFF. Written as DNA, the CDR3 is TGTGCCAGCAGCTCGACTAGCGGGAGGGGCTATGAGCAGTTCTTC.

A few counts support this clonotype. The chain carries TRBV29-1 and TRBJ1-1, with TRBD1 as a possible D gene (5 bases). Germline V gene sequence: CDR1 SQVTM, CDR2 ANQGSEA. The CDR3 length is 13 residues. Trimming stripped 6 bases from V and 4 bases from J, with 15 bases between. CDR3 region: CSVAGRLGTEAFF. DNA of the CDR3: TGCAGCGTAGCGGGACGGCTGGGCACTGAAGCTTTCTTT.

This clonotype was seen more than once but under ten times. This chain connects TRBV3-1 to TRBJ1-3; 7 nucleotides align to TRBD1. Germline V lookup: CDR1 LGHDT, CDR2 YNNKEL (reference sequence). The ends lost 4 bases at V and 0 bases at J; junction bases unmatched: 3. The CDR3 totals 15 residues. The CDR3: CASSLQGSSGNTIYF. The CDR3, as DNA: TGTGCCAGCAGCCTACAGGGGAGCTCTGGAAACACCATATATTTT.

This clonotype was seen a handful of times. The chain carries TRBV5-1 and TRBJ2-2; TRBD1 matches at 9 bases. The CDR3 has 15 residues. The germline CDR1 and CDR2 sequences are SGHRS and YFSETQ. The trim removed 3 bases at V and 4 bases at J, leaving 4 bases unmatched. The CDR3 is CASSSTGGGTGELFF. CDR3 DNA sequence: TGCGCCAGCAGCTCCACAGGGGGCGGCACCGGGGAGCTGTTTTTT. Full variable domain (outside the CDR3, taken from reference TRBV5-1 and TRBJ2-2): KAGVTQTPRYLIKTRGQQVTLSCSPISGHRSVSWYQQTPGQGLQFLFEYFSETQRNKGNFPGRFSGRQFSNSRSEMNVSTLELGDSALYLCASSSTGGGTGELFFGEGSRLTVL.

V and J are TRBV7-9 and TRBJ2-5; no clear D. V shed 3 bases and J shed 5 bases, with 7 bases lying between them. Germline assignment: CDR1 SEHNR and CDR2 FQNEAQ (reference sequence). The CDR3 is made up of 12 amino acids. CDR3 sequence reads: CASSFQVETQYF. The CDR3 DNA reads as TGTGCCAGCAGCTTCCAGGTGGAGACCCAGTACTTC.

The chain couples TRBV11-2 to TRBJ2-2; D is uncertain. Germline loops: CDR1 SGHAT, CDR2 FQNNGV. V lost 0 bases and J lost 6, with 8 bases in between. The CDR3 runs to 14 residues. The CDR3 DNA is TGTGCCAGCAGCTTAGATCTGTACTCCGGGGAGCTGTTTTTT. This translates into CASSLDLYSGELFF.

The chain couples TRBV15 to TRBJ2-7; 7 bases are a match to TRBD1. Trimming cost V 3 bases and J 2 bases; bases outside gene matches: 7. Germline CDR1 LNHNV, CDR2 YYDKDF (reference sequence). The CDR3 is 15 amino acids. In DNA, the CDR3 is TGTGCCACCAGCAGGCTCCGGGACAGCACCTACGAGCAGTACTTC. This codes for CATSRLRDSTYEQYF. The whole variable domain, filled in from reference TRBV15 and TRBJ2-7, reads DAMVIQNPRYQVTQFGKPVTLSCSQTLNHNVMYWYQQKSSQAPKLLFHYYDKDFNNEADTPDNFQSRRPNTSFCFLDIRSPGLGDTAMYLCATSRLRDSTYEQYFGPGTRLTVT.

This clonotype has a handful of counts. The chain combines TRBV5-1 with TRBJ2-3; D unclear. Germline V gene sequence: CDR1 SGHRS, CDR2 YFSETQ. CDR3 length equals 14 residues. V was cut by 4 bases and J by 0 bases, with 9 bases left in between. As DNA, the CDR3 is TGCGCCAGCAGCCTGAGCGAAAGCACAGATACGCAGTATTTT. Residues: CASSLSESTDTQYF.

This clonotype appeared many times. The V gene is TRBV6-1, the J gene TRBJ2-3, with D hard to call. The CDR3 is 11 amino acids. V dropped 7 bases and J dropped 9 bases, with 11 bases sitting between them. CDR1 MNHNS and CDR2 SASEGT come from the germline V gene. In DNA form, the CDR3 reads TGTGCCAGCACCTCTACTCAAACGCAGTATTTT. This gives the protein CASTSTQTQYF.

This clonotype was detected many times. The chain employs TRBV7-9 and TRBJ1-4, with D hard to call. The CDR3 has 11 residues. Germline V gene lookup returns CDR1 SEHNR and CDR2 FQNEAQ (reference sequence). The V and J ends lost 3 bases and 8 bases respectively, with 4 bases between them. CDR3: CASSFREKLFF. The CDR3 bases are TGTGCCAGCAGCTTTCGGGAAAAACTGTTTTTT.

V is TRBV6-2 or TRBV6-3 and J is TRBJ2-2; 9 nucleotides match TRBD1. CDR3 length: 15 amino acids. The V gene end was trimmed by 6 bases and the J gene end by 6 bases; junction bases not matched to a gene: 8. Germline V gene sequence: CDR1 MNHEY, CDR2 SVGEGT. CDR3 loop: CASSPDRGRSGELFF. CDR3 nucleotide sequence: TGTGCCAGCAGCCCCGACAGGGGGAGGTCCGGGGAGCTGTTTTTT.

The chain links TRBV20-1 to TRBJ1-5, with no clear D. Between the trimmed V and J ends, which lost 2 bases and 2 bases, there was a span of 10 bases. CDR3 length equals 14 residues. Looked up from germline, CDR1 is DFQATT and CDR2 is SNEGSKA (reference sequence). The CDR3 DNA is TGCAGTGCTAGATCGGGTTCCGGCAATCAGCCCCAGCATTTT. Its protein product is CSARSGSGNQPQHF.

The chain has TRBV7-2 and TRBJ2-2; 7 bases match TRBD1. With V trimmed by 6 bases and J by 2 bases, 12 bases remained unmatched. The V gene's germline CDR1 is SGHTA and CDR2 FQGNSA. CDR3 length: 17 amino acids. The DNA for the CDR3 is TGTGCCAGCAGTCCCCTGGCCGGGACAGCCAACACCGGGGAGCTGTTTTTT. This encodes CASSPLAGTANTGELFF. Full variable domain (remainder filled in from reference TRBV7-2 and TRBJ2-2): GAGVSQSPSNKVTEKGKDVELRCDPISGHTALYWYRQSLGQGLEFLIYFQGNSAPDKSGLPSDRFSAERTGGSVSTLTIQRTQQEDSAVYLCASSPLAGTANTGELFFGEGSRLTVL.

This clonotype has a count of ten or more. One end of the junction is discordant with germline, which a read error may explain. The chain joins TRBV12-3 or TRBV12-4 to TRBJ2-5; D may match TRBD1 or TRBD2 (5 bases each). This CDR3 contains 13 residues. The CDR3 loop is CASSLGGGETQYF. Written as DNA, the CDR3 is TGTGCCAGCAGCTTAGGTGGGGGAGAGACCCAGTACTTC.